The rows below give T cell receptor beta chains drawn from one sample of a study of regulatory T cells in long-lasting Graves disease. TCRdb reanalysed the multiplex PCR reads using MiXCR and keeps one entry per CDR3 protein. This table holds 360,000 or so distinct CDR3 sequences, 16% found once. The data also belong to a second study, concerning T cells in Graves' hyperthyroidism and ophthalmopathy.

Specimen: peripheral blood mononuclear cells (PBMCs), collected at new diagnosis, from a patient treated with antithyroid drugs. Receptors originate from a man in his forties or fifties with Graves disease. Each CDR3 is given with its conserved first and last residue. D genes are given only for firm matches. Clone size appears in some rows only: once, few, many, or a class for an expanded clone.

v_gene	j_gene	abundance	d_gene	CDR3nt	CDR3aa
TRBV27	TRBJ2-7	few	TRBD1	TGTGCCAGCAGTCCCGGGACAGGGGTGCTCTACGGTCAGTACTTC	CASSPGTGVLYGQYF
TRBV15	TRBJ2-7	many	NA	TGTGCCACCAGCAGAGCCGGGCAGTCCTACTCCTACGAGCAGTACTTC	CATSRAGQSYSYEQYF
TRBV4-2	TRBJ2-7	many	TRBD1	TGTGCCAGCAGCCAAGGAATCGGACAGGGATCGTACGAGCAGTACTTC	CASSQGIGQGSYEQYF
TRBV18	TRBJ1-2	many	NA	TGTGCCAGCTCACCGACGATGCAAAAATTTAACTATGGCTACACCTTC	CASSPTMQKFNYGYTF
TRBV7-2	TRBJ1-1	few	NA	TGTGCCAGCAGCTTACGGAGGGGTGTGAACACTGAAGCTTTCTTT	CASSLRRGVNTEAFF
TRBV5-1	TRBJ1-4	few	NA	TGCGCCAGCAGCAACGGACAGAATAATGAAAAACTGTTTTTT	CASSNGQNNEKLFF
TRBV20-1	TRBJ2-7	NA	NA	TGCAGTGCTAAGGGGGAACGACCCGAGCAGTACTTC	CSAKGERPEQYF
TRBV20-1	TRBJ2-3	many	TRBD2	TGCAGTGCTAGAGACCCACTAGCGGGGGAGGCAGATACGCAGTATTTT	CSARDPLAGEADTQYF
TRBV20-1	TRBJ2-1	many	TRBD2	TGCAGTGCTAGACTAGCGGGGGGGGGTTTTTACAATGAGCAGTTCTTC	CSARLAGGGFYNEQFF
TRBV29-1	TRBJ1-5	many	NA	TGCAGCGTTGCTATGGGGGGCGGTCAGCCCCAGCATTTT	CSVAMGGGQPQHF
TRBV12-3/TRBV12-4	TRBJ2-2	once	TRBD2	TGTGCCAGCAGCCCTCCTAGCGGGGGGAACACCAGGGAGCTGTTTTTT	CASSPPSGGNTRELFF
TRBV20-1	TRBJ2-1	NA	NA	TGCAGTGCTAAAGGCGGGGGACAACACTACAATGAGCAGTTCTTC	CSAKGGGQHYNEQFF
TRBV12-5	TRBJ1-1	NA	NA	TGTGCTAGTGGTTCACCACAAAGTGAAGCTTTCTTT	CASGSPQSEAFF
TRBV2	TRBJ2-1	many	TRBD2	TGTGCCAGCAGTGGAAAGGGACTAGCGGGGCGGAGCTCCTACAATGAGCAGTTCTTC	CASSGKGLAGRSSYNEQFF
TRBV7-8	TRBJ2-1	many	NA	TGTGCCAGCAGCTGGGGGGGCCAGTCGCAATACAATGAGCAGTTCTTC	CASSWGGQSQYNEQFF
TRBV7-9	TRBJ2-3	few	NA	TGTGCCAGCAGCCCCCTCCCGGGACCCGTCACAGATACGCAGTATTTT	CASSPLPGPVTDTQYF
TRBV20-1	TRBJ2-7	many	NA	TGCAGTGCTAGACCCCGGTTCAGGGAGTACGAGCAGTACTTC	CSARPRFREYEQYF
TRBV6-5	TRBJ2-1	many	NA	TGTGCCAGCAGTTACTCGCGCAGCAATGAGCAGTTCTTC	CASSYSRSNEQFF
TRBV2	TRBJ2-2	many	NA	TGTGCCAGCAGTGAATTGCTAAGCACCGGGGAGCTGTTTTTT	CASSELLSTGELFF
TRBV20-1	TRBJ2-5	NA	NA	TGCAGTGCTAGAATAAAGACCCAGTACTTC	CSARIKTQYF
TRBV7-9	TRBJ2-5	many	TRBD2	TGTGCCACCTTCCCCCTGGCAGCGGGGGAAGGAGGAGAGACCCAGTACTTC	CATFPLAAGEGGETQYF
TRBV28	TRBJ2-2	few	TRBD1	TGTGCCAGCTGGGGACAGGGGGACACCGGGGAGCTGTTTTTT	CASWGQGDTGELFF
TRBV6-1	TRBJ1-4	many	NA	TGTGCCAGCCGGAGCGGGACCCATGAAAAACTGTTTTTT	CASRSGTHEKLFF
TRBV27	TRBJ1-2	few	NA	TGTGCCAGCAGTCCAGACAGCTACTATGGCTACACCTTC	CASSPDSYYGYTF